Sequencing of this TCR beta chain was carried out in a study of T cells in Graves' hyperthyroidism and ophthalmopathy. V dropped 4 bases and J dropped 2 bases, with 15 bases sitting between them. This CDR3 spans 15 amino acids. In this sample, this clonotype turned up many times. Amplified TCR beta CDR3 regions came from RNA transcripts. HTBI primers were the set used in a first-round RT-PCR of the TCR CDR3. In TCRdb, the multiplex PCR reads were re-called with MiXCR into one record per CDR3 protein. The table lists 350,000 to 400,000 distinct CDR3 sequences, about 16% of them singletons. The V call is TRBV12-3 or TRBV12-4, the J call TRBJ2-7; D is perhaps TRBD2 (5 bases). What was sequenced was blood. The receptor was isolated from a woman aged 25 to 39 with Graves' hyperthyroidism. The CDR3 nucleotides are TGTGCCAGCAGTTCGAGGGCGGCAGTAACCTACGAGCAGTACTTC. Translating it yields CASSSRAAVTYEQYF.